The rows below give T cell receptor beta chains drawn from one sample of a study of shared clonotypes between healthy human individuals. TCRdb's table, derived via immunoSEQ multiplex PCR, lists solely in-frame clones and lacks some. Among about 980,000 clones listed, approximately 80% were seen once. Sequences were obtained from memory CD4+ T cells sorted from blood. These receptor sequences come from a man between 18 and 29 years old in good health. CDR3s include the opening cysteine and the closing phenylalanine or tryptophan. Fields, in order: V gene, D gene, clone size, J gene, CDR3 protein, CDR3 DNA. The D gene is left open where the match is weak. Only part of the rows carry a size: once, few, many, or a class if the clone is expanded.

>TRBV15|TRBD1|-|TRBJ1-1
CATSEGRGPANTEAFF
TGTGCCACCAGCGAGGGGAGGGGGCCCGCGAACACTGAAGCTTTCTTT
>TRBV4-3|TRBD1|-|TRBJ1-2
CASSPGDRGLEYGYTF
TGCGCCAGCAGCCCAGGGGACAGGGGGCTCGAGTATGGCTACACCTTC
>TRBV30|TRBD1|-|TRBJ1-5
CAWNDRGHNQPQHF
TGTGCCTGGAATGACAGGGGGCATAATCAGCCCCAGCATTTT
>TRBV5-1|TRBD2|-|TRBJ2-5
CASSPTSPQETQYF
TGCGCCAGCAGCCCGACTAGCCCCCAAGAGACCCAGTACTTC
>TRBV20-1|-|-|TRBJ2-5
CSASGGETQYF
TGCAGTGCTAGCGGGGGTGAGACCCAGTACTTC
>TRBV6-5|-|-|TRBJ1-2
CASSYSGGVGYTF
TGTGCCAGCAGTTACTCGGGGGGCGTAGGCTACACCTTC
>TRBV7-9|-|-|TRBJ1-1
CASSLEEGEAFF
TGTGCCAGCAGTCTGGAGGAGGGTGAAGCTTTCTTT
>TRBV5-4|TRBD1|-|TRBJ1-1
CASSSSRDSNTEAFF
TGTGCCAGCAGCTCGTCCCGGGACAGTAACACTGAAGCTTTCTTT
>TRBV5-6|-|-|TRBJ2-7
CASSLIDSYEQYF
TGTGCCAGCAGCTTGATCGACTCCTACGAGCAGTACTTC
>TRBV18|TRBD1|-|TRBJ1-5
CASSQSLQGSGNQPQHF
TGTGCCAGCTCACAGAGCCTACAGGGGTCGGGCAATCAGCCCCAGCATTTT
>TRBV19|-|-|TRBJ1-2
CASSDLTNYGYTF
TGTGCCAGTAGTGATCTTACTAACTATGGCTACACCTTC
>TRBV4-3|-|-|TRBJ2-1
CASSQDFGPSGYNEQFF
TGCGCCAGCAGCCAAGACTTCGGCCCAAGCGGGTACAATGAGCAGTTCTTC
>TRBV15|-|few|TRBJ2-1
CATSPHSSGEQFF
TGTGCCACCAGTCCCCACAGTAGTGGTGAGCAGTTCTTC
>TRBV10-3|TRBD1|once|TRBJ2-2
CAISEVVGGLGTGELFF
TGTGCCATCAGTGAGGTAGTAGGGGGCTTAGGAACCGGGGAGCTGTTTTTT
>TRBV5-1|TRBD2|-|TRBJ2-1
CASSHEATSGRGNEQFF
TGCGCCAGCAGCCACGAGGCGACTAGCGGGAGAGGAAATGAGCAGTTCTTC